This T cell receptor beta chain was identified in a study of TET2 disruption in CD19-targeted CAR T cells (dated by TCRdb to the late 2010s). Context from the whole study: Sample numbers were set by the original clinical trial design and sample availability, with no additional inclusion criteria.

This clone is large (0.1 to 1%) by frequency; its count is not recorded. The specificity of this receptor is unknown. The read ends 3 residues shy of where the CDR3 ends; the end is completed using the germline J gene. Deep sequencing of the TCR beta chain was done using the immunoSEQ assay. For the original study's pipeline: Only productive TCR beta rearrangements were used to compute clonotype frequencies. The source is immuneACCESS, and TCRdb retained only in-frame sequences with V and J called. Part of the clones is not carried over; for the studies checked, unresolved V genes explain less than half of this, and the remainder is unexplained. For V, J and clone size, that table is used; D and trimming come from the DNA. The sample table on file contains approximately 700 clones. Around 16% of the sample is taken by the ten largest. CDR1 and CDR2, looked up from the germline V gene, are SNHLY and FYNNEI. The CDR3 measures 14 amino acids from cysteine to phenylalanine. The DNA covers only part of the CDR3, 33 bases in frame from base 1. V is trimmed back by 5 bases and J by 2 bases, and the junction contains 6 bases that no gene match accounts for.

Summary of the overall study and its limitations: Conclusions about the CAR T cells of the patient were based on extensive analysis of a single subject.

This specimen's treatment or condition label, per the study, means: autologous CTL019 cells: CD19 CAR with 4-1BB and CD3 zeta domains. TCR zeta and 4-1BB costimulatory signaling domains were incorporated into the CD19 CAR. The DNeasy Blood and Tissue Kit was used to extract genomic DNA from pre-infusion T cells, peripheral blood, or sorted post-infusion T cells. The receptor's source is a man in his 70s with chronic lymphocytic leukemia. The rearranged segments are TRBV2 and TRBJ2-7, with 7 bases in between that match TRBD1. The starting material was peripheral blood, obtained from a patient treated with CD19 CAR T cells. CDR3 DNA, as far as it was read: TGTGCCAGCAGTTGGGACAGTACGACCTACGAG. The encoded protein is CASSWDSTTYE. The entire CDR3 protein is CASSWDSTTYEQYF.